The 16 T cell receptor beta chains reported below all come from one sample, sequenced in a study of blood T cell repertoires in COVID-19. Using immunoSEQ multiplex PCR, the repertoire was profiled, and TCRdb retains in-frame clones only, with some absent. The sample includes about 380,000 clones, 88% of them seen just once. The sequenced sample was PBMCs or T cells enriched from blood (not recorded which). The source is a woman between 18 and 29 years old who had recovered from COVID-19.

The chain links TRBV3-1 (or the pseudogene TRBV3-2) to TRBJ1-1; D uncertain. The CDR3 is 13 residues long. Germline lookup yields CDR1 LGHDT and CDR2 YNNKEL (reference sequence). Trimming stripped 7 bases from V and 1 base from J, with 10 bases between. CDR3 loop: CASKSDWNTEAFF. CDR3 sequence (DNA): TGTGCCAGCAAGTCGGACTGGAACACTGAAGCTTTCTTT.

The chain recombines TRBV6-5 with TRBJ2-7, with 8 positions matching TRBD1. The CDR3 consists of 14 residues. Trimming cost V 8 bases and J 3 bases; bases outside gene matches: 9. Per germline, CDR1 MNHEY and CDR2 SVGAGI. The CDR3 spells CASYGQGGVYEQYF. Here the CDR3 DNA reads TGTGCCAGCTACGGACAGGGAGGAGTCTACGAGCAGTACTTC.

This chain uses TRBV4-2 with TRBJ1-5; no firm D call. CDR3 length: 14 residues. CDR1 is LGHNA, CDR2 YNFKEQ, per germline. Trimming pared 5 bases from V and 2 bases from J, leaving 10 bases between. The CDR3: CASSEGVRNQPQHF. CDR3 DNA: TGTGCCAGCAGCGAGGGCGTACGCAATCAGCCCCAGCATTTT.

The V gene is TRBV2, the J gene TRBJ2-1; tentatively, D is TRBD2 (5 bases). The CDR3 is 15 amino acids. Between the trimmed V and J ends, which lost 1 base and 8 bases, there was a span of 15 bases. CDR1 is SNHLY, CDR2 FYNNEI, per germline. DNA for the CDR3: TGTGCCAGCAGTGAAGGGGGAGAAACATACGATGAGCAGTTCTTC. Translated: CASSEGGETYDEQFF. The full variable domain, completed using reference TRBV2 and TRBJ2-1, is EPEVTQTPSHQVTQMGQEVILRCVPISNHLYFYWYRQILGQKVEFLVSFYNNEISEKSEIFDDQFSVERPDGSNFTLKIRSTKLEDSAMYFCASSEGGETYDEQFFGPGTRLTVL.

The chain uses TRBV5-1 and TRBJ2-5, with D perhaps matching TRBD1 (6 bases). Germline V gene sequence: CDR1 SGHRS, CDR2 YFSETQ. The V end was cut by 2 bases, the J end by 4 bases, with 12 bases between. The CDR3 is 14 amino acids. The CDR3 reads CASSLQGRGETQYF. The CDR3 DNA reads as TGCGCCAGCAGCTTACAGGGAAGGGGAGAGACCCAGTACTTC.

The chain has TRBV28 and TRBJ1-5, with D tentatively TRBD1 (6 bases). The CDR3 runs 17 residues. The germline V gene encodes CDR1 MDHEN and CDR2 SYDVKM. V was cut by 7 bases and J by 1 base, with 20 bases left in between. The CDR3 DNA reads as TGTGCCAGCACCACCTCACAGGGCGTAGCGAGCAATCAGCCCCAGCATTTT. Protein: CASTTSQGVASNQPQHF.

The CDR3 sequence: CAISGQTYEQYF. CDR3 DNA sequence: TGTGCCATCAGTGGACAAACCTACGAGCAGTACTTC. The chain carries TRBV10-3 and TRBJ2-7; D is unclear. The CDR3 extends over 12 amino acids. The V gene lost 4 bases and the J gene lost 2 bases, with 6 bases spanning the gap. From germline, CDR1 is ENHRY and CDR2 SYGVKD.

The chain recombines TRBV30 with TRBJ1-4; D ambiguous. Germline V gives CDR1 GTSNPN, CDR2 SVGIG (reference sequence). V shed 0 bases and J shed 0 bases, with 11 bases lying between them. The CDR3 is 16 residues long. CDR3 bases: TGTGCCTGGAGTGTACTTTTCGCTACAACTAATGAAAAACTGTTTTTT. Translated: CAWSVLFATTNEKLFF.

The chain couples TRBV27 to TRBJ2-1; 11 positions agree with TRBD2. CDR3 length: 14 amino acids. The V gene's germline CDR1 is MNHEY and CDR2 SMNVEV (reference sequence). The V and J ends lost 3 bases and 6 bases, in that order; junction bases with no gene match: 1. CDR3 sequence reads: CASSLGTSGNEQFF. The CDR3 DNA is TGTGCCAGCAGTTTGGGGACTAGCGGCAATGAGCAGTTCTTC.

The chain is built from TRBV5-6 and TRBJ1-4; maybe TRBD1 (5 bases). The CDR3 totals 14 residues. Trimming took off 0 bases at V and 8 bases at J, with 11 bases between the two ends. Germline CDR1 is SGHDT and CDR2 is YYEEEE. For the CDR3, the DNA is TGTGCCAGCAGCTTGGGGCAGGGCGGAGAAAAACTGTTTTTT. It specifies CASSLGQGGEKLFF. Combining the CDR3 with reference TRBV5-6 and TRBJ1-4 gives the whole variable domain DAGVTQSPTHLIKTRGQQVTLRCSPKSGHDTVSWYQQALGQGPQFIFQYYEEEERQRGNFPDRFSGHQFPNYSSELNVNALLLGDSALYLCASSLGQGGEKLFFGSGTQLSVL.

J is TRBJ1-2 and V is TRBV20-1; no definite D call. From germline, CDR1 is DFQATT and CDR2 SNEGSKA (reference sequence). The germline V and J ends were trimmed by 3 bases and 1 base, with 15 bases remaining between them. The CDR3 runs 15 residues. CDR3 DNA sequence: TGCAGTGCTAGTTGGCTTCACACTATTAACTATGGCTACACCTTC. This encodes CSASWLHTINYGYTF.

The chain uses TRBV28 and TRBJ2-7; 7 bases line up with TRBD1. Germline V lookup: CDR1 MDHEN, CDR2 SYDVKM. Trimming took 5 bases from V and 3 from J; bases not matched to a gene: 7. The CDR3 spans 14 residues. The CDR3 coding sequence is TGTGCCAGCAGTCCTCCGGGACAGTACTACGAGCAGTACTTC. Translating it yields CASSPPGQYYEQYF.

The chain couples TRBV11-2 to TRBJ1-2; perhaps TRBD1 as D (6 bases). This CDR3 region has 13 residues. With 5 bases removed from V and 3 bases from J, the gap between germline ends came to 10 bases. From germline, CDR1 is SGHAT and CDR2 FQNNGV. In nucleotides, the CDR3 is TGTGCCAGCAGCATCCCAGGGGACTATGGCTACACCTTC. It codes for CASSIPGDYGYTF. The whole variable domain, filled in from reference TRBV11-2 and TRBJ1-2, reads EAGVAQSPRYKIIEKRQSVAFWCNPISGHATLYWYQQILGQGPKLLIQFQNNGVVDDSQLPKDRFSAERLKGVDSTLKIQPAKLEDSAVYLCASSIPGDYGYTFGSGTRLTVV.

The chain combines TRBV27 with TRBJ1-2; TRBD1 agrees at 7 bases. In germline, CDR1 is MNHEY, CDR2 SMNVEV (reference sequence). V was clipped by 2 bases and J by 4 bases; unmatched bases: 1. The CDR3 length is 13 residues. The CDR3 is CASSLTGVYGYTF. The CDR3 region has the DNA TGTGCCAGCAGTTTAACAGGGGTCTATGGCTACACCTTC.

The CDR3 nucleotides are TGTGCCATCAGTGAAGAGACAGGGGGCTTAGATACGCAGTATTTT. It is translated as CAISEETGGLDTQYF. The chain is built from TRBV10-3 and TRBJ2-3, with 10 nucleotides matching TRBD1. CDR3 length equals 15 residues. In germline, CDR1 is ENHRY, CDR2 SYGVKD. V lost 3 bases and J lost 5; bases outside the gene matches: 5.

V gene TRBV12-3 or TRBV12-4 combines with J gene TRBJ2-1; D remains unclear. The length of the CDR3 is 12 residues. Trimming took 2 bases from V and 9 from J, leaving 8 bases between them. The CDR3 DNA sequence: TGTGCCAGCAGTTTAATCTCGTCTGAGCAGTTCTTC. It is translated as CASSLISSEQFF.